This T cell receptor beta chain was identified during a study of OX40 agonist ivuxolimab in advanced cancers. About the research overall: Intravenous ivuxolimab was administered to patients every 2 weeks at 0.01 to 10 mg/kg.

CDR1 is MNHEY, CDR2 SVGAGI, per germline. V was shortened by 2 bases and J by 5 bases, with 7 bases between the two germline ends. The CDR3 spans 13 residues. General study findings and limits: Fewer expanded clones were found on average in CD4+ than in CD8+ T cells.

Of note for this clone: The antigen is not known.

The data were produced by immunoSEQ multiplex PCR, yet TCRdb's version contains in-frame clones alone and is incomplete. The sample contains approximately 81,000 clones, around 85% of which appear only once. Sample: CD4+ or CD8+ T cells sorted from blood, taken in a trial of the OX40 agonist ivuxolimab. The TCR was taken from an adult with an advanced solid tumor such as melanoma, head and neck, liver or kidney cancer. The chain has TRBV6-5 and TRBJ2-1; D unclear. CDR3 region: CASSYRHNNEQFF. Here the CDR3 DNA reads TGTGCCAGCAGTTACCGACATAACAATGAGCAGTTCTTC.